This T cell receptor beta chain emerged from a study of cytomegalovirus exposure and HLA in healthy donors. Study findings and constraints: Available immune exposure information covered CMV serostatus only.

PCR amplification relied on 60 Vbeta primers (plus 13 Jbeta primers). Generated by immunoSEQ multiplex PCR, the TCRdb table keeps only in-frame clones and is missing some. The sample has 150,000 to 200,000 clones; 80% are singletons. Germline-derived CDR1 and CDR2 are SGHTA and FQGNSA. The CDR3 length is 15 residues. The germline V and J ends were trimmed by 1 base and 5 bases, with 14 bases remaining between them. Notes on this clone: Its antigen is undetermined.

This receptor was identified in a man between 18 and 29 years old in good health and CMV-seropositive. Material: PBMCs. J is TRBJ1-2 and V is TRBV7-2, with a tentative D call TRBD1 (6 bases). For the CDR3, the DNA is TGTGCCAGCAGCTTAGTGGGGGGGCCGGATTATGGCTACACCTTC. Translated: CASSLVGGPDYGYTF.